The T cell receptor (beta chain) under discussion was sequenced for a study of blood T cells in healthy people across ages. Regarding the study as a whole: Without sorted subsets, naive and antigen-experienced compartments could not be conclusively compared. It was found that TCR beta diversity correlated strongly with the percentage of naive T cells. Donor CMV infection status was unknown, possibly confounding age-related changes in expanded clonotypes.

The draw of peripheral blood yielded about 10 milliliters from each donor. Points on this clonotype: Its target is unknown. A much more abundant neighbour one base away suggests this may be a read error.

The use of a sample-barcoded 5' primer and a J-beta primer mix characterized a second PCR of roughly 6 to 12 cycles. TCRdb fed the 5' RACE reads into MiXCR, producing one record per CDR3 protein. This table has roughly 1.7 million distinct CDR3 sequences, 30% to 40% appearing once. V shed 8 bases and J 3 bases; nucleotides not matched to a gene: 5. The CDR3 totals 13 residues. Germline V gives CDR1 ENHRY, CDR2 SYGVKD. The TCR was taken from a woman aged 25 to 39 in good health. V gene TRBV10-3 combines with J gene TRBJ2-7; 9 bases align to TRBD2. Sequencing was carried out using blood. As DNA, the CDR3 is TGTGCCATCGGTAGCGGGGGTGGCTACGAGCAGTACTTC. Amino acids: CAIGSGGGYEQYF.